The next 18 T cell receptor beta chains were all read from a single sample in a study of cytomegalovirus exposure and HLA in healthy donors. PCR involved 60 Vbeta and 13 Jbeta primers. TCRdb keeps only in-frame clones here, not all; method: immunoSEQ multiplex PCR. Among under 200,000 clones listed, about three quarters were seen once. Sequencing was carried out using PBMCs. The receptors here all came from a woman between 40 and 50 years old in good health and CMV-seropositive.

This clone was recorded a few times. The CDR3 DNA reads as TGTGCCAGTCTAGAGACGAGTTCTGGGGCCAACGTCCTGACTTTC. Its protein is CASLETSSGANVLTF. V and J are TRBV6-1 and TRBJ2-6, with unresolved D. From germline, CDR1 is MNHNS and CDR2 SASEGT. V lost 9 bases, J lost 1 base, and 13 bases lay in between. The CDR3 loop spans 15 amino acids.

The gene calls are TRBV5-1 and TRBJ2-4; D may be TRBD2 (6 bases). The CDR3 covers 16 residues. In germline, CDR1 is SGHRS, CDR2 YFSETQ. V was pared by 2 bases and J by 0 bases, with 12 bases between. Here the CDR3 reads CASSLLAGGAKNIQYF. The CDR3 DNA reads TGCGCCAGCAGCTTACTAGCTGGGGGAGCCAAAAACATTCAGTACTTC.

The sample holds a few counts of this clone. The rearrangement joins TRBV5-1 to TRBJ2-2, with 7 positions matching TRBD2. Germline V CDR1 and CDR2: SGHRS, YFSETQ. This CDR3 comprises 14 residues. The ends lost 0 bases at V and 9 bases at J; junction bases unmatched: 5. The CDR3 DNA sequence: TGCGCCAGCAGCTTGGCCGGGGAGGGCAGGGAGCTGTTTTTT. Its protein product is CASSLAGEGRELFF.

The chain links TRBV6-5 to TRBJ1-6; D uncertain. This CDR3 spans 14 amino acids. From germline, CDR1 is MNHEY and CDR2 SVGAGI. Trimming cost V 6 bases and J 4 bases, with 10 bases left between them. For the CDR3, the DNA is TGTGCCAGCAGACGATCTGAGTATAATTCACCCCTCCACTTT. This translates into CASRRSEYNSPLHF.

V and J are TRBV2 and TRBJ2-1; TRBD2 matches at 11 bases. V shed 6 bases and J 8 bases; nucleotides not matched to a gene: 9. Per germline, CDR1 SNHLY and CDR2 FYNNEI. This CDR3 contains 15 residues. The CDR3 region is CASREPGLAVHEQFF. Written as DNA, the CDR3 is TGTGCCAGCAGGGAACCGGGACTAGCGGTCCATGAGCAGTTCTTC.

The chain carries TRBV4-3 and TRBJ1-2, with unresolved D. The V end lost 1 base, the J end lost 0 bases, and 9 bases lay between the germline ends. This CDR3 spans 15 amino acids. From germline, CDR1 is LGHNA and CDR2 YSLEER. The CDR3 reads CASSQAGGANYGYTF. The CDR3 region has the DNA TGCGCCAGCAGCCAAGCGGGCGGGGCTAACTATGGCTACACCTTC.

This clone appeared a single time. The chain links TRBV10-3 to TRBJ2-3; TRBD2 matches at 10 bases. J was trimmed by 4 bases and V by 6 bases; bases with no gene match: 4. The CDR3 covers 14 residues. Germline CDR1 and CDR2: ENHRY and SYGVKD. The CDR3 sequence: CAIRSGRDADTQYF. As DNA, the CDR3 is TGTGCCATCAGGAGCGGGAGGGACGCAGATACGCAGTATTTT.

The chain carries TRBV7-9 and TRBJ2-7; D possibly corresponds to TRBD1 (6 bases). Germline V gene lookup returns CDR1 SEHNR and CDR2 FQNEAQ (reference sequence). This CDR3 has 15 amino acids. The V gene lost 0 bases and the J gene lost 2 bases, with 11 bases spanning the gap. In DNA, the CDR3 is TGTGCCAGCAGCTTAGCGGGGGCCGGGACCTACGAGCAGTACTTC. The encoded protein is CASSLAGAGTYEQYF.

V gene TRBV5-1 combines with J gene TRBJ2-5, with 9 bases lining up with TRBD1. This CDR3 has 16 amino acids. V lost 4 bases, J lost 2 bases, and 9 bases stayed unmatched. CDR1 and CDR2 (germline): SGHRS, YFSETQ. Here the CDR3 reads CASSRGQGTSQETQYF. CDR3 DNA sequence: TGCGCCAGCAGCCGGGGACAGGGAACCTCTCAAGAGACCCAGTACTTC. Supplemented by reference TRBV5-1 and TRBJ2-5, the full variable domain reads KAGVTQTPRYLIKTRGQQVTLSCSPISGHRSVSWYQQTPGQGLQFLFEYFSETQRNKGNFPGRFSGRQFSNSRSEMNVSTLELGDSALYLCASSRGQGTSQETQYFGPGTRLLVL.

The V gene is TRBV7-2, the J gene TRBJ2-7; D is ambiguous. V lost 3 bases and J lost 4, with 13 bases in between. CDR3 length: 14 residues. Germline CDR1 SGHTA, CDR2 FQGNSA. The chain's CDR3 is CASSFSTIIYEQYF. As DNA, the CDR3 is TGTGCCAGCAGCTTTTCGACAATAATTTACGAGCAGTACTTC.

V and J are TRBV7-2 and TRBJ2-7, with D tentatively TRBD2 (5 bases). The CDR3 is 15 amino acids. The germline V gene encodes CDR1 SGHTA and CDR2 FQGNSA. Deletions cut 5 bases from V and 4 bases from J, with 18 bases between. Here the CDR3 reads CASSPLAGDRYEQYF. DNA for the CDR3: TGTGCCAGCAGCCCCCTAGCCGGAGATCGATACGAGCAGTACTTC.

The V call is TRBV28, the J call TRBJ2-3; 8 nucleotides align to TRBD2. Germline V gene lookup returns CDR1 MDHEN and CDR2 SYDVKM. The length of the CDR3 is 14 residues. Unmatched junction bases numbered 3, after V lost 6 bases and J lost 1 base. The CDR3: CASSRGGGTDTQYF. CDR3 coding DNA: TGTGCCAGCAGCCGGGGGGGAGGCACAGATACGCAGTATTTT.

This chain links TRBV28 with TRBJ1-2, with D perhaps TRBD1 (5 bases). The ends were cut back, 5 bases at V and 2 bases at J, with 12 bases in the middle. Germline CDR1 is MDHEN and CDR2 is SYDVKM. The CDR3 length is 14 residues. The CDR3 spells CASSPWTSNYGYTF. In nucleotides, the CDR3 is TGTGCCAGCAGTCCCTGGACATCCAACTATGGCTACACCTTC.

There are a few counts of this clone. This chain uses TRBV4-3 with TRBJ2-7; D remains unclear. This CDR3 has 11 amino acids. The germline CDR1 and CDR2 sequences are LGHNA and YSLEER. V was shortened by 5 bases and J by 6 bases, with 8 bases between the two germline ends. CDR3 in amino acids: CASSKLGEQYF. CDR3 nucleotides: TGCGCCAGCAGCAAGCTTGGCGAGCAGTACTTC.

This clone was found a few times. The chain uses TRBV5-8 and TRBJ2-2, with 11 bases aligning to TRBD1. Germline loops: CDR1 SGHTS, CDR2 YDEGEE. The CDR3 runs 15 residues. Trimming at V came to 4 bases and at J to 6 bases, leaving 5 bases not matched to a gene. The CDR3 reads CASSPRDRGAGELFF. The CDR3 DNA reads TGTGCCAGCAGCCCCCGGGACAGGGGGGCCGGGGAGCTGTTTTTT.

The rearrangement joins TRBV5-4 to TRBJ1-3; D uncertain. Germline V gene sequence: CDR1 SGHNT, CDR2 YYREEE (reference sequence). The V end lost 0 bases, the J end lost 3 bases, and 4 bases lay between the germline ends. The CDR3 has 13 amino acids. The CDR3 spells CASSLGGGNTIYF. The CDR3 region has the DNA TGTGCCAGCAGCTTGGGAGGTGGAAACACCATATATTTT.

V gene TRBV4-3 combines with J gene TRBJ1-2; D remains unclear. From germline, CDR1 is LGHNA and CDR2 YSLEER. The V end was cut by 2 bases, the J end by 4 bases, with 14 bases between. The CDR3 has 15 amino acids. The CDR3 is CASSQSTQAGYGYTF. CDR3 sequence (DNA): TGCGCCAGCAGCCAATCGACCCAAGCGGGCTATGGCTACACCTTC.

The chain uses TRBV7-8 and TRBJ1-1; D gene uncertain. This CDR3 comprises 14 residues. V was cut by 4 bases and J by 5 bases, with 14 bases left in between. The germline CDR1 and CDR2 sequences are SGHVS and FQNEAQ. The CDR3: CASSSDGVWTEAFF. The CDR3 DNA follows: TGTGCCAGCAGCTCCGACGGGGTCTGGACTGAAGCTTTCTTT.